This passage covers 25 T cell receptor beta chains from one sample sequenced in a study of blood T cell repertoires in COVID-19 (dated by TCRdb to the early 2020s). The library was built by means of the immunoSEQ multiplex PCR assay. The table comes from immuneACCESS by way of TCRdb, which keeps in-frame sequences with V and J called. Part of the clones is missing from these tables; in studies checked, under half for an unresolved V gene and the rest for unknown reasons. This sample comprises hundreds of thousands of clones, roughly 90% of them detected only once. Jointly, the top ten make up less than 1.5% of the sample. Sequencing was done on a sample of PBMCs or T cells enriched from blood (not recorded which). The source is a woman younger than 35 who had been exposed to COVID-19.

J is TRBJ1-5 and V is TRBV6-5; possibly TRBD1 for D (5 bases). CDR1 MNHEY and CDR2 SVGAGI come from the germline V gene. The CDR3 sequence is 15 residues long. V was clipped by 0 bases and J by 5 bases, with 11 bases between them. The CDR3 loop reads CASSYSRGGDQPQHF. CDR3 bases: TGTGCCAGCAGTTACTCTAGGGGAGGAGATCAGCCCCAGCATTTT.

This sequence joins TRBV7-2 and TRBJ1-1; TRBD1 matches at 8 bases. The V gene's germline CDR1 is SGHTA and CDR2 FQGNSA. The CDR3 loop spans 17 amino acids. V lost 1 base to trimming and J lost 6 bases; unmatched junction nucleotides: 13. The CDR3, as DNA: TGTGCCAGCAGCTTAGTCGGAGGACAGGGAGTCGGGGCTGAAGCTTTCTTT. It translates to CASSLVGGQGVGAEAFF.

The chain uses TRBV28 and TRBJ1-5; D is perhaps TRBD1 (6 bases). This CDR3 contains 15 residues. Trimming took off 6 bases at V and 4 bases at J, with 16 bases between the two ends. Germline CDR1 and CDR2: MDHEN and SYDVKM. CDR3 loop: CASSRRGAGNQPQHF. The CDR3 region has the DNA TGTGCCAGCAGCCGACGGGGGGCTGGTAATCAGCCCCAGCATTTT.

The chain is built from TRBV4-2 and TRBJ2-3, with 13 bases matching TRBD2. V lost 1 base, J lost 2 bases, and 9 bases stayed unmatched. The germline V gene has CDR1 LGHNA and CDR2 YNFKEQ. The CDR3 loop spans 19 amino acids. CDR3 protein: CASSQGYRLAGGFTDTQYF. In DNA, the CDR3 is TGTGCCAGCAGCCAAGGGTATCGACTAGCGGGGGGTTTCACAGATACGCAGTATTTT.

The chain carries TRBV19 and TRBJ1-2, with D tentatively TRBD1 (6 bases). Trimming shortened V by 3 bases and J by 8 bases, and 13 bases separated the two germline ends. The CDR3 contains 13 residues. CDR1 is LNHDA and CDR2 is SQIVND in the germline V gene (reference sequence). CDR3 nucleotides: TGTGCCAGTAGTATTCTCCAGGGGAAAGGCTACACCTTC. It is translated as CASSILQGKGYTF.

The J gene is TRBJ2-5, the V gene TRBV27; possibly TRBD2 for D (6 bases). The CDR3 spans 15 residues. Germline loops: CDR1 MNHEY, CDR2 SMNVEV (reference sequence). The germline V and J ends were trimmed by 5 bases and 2 bases, with 15 bases remaining between them. Written as DNA, the CDR3 is TGTGCCAGCAGTCCTACGGACTATATACAAGAGACCCAGTACTTC. It encodes CASSPTDYIQETQYF.

The V gene is TRBV28, the J gene TRBJ2-5, with 10 positions matching TRBD2. The CDR3 is made up of 16 amino acids. CDR1 is MDHEN, CDR2 SYDVKM, per germline. V trimming: 4 bases; J trimming: 5 bases; junction bases outside the gene matches: 10. CDR3 in amino acids: CASSSRLAGDGETQYF. The DNA for the CDR3 is TGTGCCAGCAGTTCACGGCTAGCGGGAGATGGGGAGACCCAGTACTTC.

The chain employs TRBV29-1 and TRBJ1-4, with 8 bases fitting TRBD1. Trimming at V came to 5 bases and at J to 7 bases, leaving 6 bases not matched to a gene. The germline V gene encodes CDR1 SQVTM and CDR2 ANQGSEA. This CDR3 comprises 13 residues. The CDR3 reads CSVQGAGGEKLFF. The CDR3 DNA reads TGCAGCGTTCAGGGGGCCGGGGGTGAAAAACTGTTTTTT.

This clone was observed a few times. The chain has TRBV18 and TRBJ2-5; D is uncertain. With 0 bases removed from V and 9 bases from J, the gap between germline ends came to 8 bases. Germline V gives CDR1 KGHSH, CDR2 LQKENI. There are 12 residues in the CDR3. This chain's CDR3 is CASSPPFSAQYF. The CDR3 coding sequence is TGTGCCAGCTCACCACCTTTTTCCGCCCAGTACTTC.

Remarks on this clone: This CDR3 is also generated by other DNA sequences in the sample. The chain employs TRBV5-1 and TRBJ1-2; 7 nucleotides line up with TRBD1. Per germline, CDR1 SGHRS and CDR2 YFSETQ. Germline trimming cut 0 bases from V and 5 bases from J; bases unmatched to any gene: 1. This CDR3 is built from 13 residues. The CDR3 protein is CASSLAQGYGYTF. CDR3 DNA: TGCGCCAGCAGCTTGGCACAGGGGTATGGCTACACCTTC.

This clone was counted only a few times. The chain uses TRBV7-7 and TRBJ1-2, with a possible D match to TRBD1 (6 bases). CDR3 length equals 17 residues. Germline V gives CDR1 SSHAT, CDR2 FNYEAQ (reference sequence). V lost 1 base to trimming and J lost 4 bases, with 19 bases between them. The CDR3: CASSLGWPQTGPYGYTF. DNA for the CDR3: TGTGCCAGCAGCTTAGGTTGGCCTCAGACAGGACCCTATGGCTACACCTTC.

The J gene is TRBJ1-1, the V gene TRBV12-5; D may be TRBD1 (6 bases). Germline V gene sequence: CDR1 LGHNT, CDR2 FRNRAP. V shed 1 base and J shed 3 bases, with 12 bases lying between them. This CDR3 is 15 amino acids long. Here the CDR3 reads CASGLATGIHTEAFF. The CDR3 DNA is TGTGCTAGTGGTTTGGCCACAGGGATCCACACTGAAGCTTTCTTT.

The chain recombines TRBV2 with TRBJ2-2, with 9 bases that match TRBD1. The germline V gene has CDR1 SNHLY and CDR2 FYNNEI. Unmatched junction bases numbered 4, after V lost 7 bases and J lost 4 bases. CDR3 size: 14 residues. CDR3 bases: TGTGCCAGCAAACAGGGGGCGACCACCGGGGAGCTGTTTTTT. This encodes CASKQGATTGELFF.

This clone has just one count. V usage is TRBV4-3 and J usage is TRBJ1-4; 7 bases fit TRBD1. The CDR3 length is 18 residues. The germline V gene encodes CDR1 LGHNA and CDR2 YSLEER. Trimming removed 4 bases from V and 4 bases from J; junction bases left unmatched: 15. The CDR3 here is CASSREPTGTAYNEKLFF. The DNA for the CDR3 is TGCGCCAGCAGCCGGGAACCGACGGGGACAGCCTATAATGAAAAACTGTTTTTT.

The chain is built from TRBV20-1 and TRBJ2-3; 7 bases are a match to TRBD1. The V segment lost 6 bases and the J segment 7 bases; nucleotides outside the gene matches: 10. From germline, CDR1 is DFQATT and CDR2 SNEGSKA (reference sequence). CDR3 length: 13 residues. Here the CDR3 DNA reads TGCAGTGCGAGTCCGACAGGGCTGAATACGCAGTATTTT. Amino acid sequence: CSASPTGLNTQYF.

This clone was picked up a small number of times. V usage is TRBV9 and J usage is TRBJ1-6, with 7 bases fitting TRBD1. The V gene's germline CDR1 is SGDLS and CDR2 YYNGEE. This CDR3 has 17 residues. After removal of 0 bases from V and 5 bases from J, the junction contained 8 bases not matched to a gene. The DNA for the CDR3 is TGTGCCAGCAGCGTAGGGGTAGCCGGGACAGATAATTCACCCCTCCACTTT. It codes for CASSVGVAGTDNSPLHF.

The chain links TRBV18 to TRBJ2-3, with no clear D. Between the trimmed V and J ends, which lost 0 bases and 3 bases, there was a span of 4 bases. The CDR3 contains 13 residues. CDR1 is KGHSH and CDR2 is LQKENI in the germline V gene. Here the CDR3 reads CASSPPSTDTQYF. Here the CDR3 DNA reads TGTGCCAGCTCACCACCGTCAACAGATACGCAGTATTTT.

The chain uses TRBV29-1 and TRBJ1-2; maybe TRBD1 (5 bases). V lost 2 bases and J 7 bases, leaving 11 bases between the germline ends. This CDR3 contains 12 residues. Germline V gene data show CDR1 as SQVTM and CDR2 as ANQGSEA. CDR3 coding DNA: TGCAGCGTTGAAAGGCAGGGTCGTGGCTACACCTTC. Protein product: CSVERQGRGYTF.

The J gene is TRBJ1-2, the V gene TRBV6-1, with unresolved D. The V end lost 3 bases, the J end lost 4 bases, and 9 bases lay between the germline ends. The CDR3 is 13 amino acids. Germline V gene sequence: CDR1 MNHNS, CDR2 SASEGT. CDR3: CASSDTRVYGYTF. The CDR3 bases are TGTGCCAGCAGTGATACTAGGGTCTATGGCTACACCTTC.

Concerning this clone itself: The sample holds other DNA sequences that translate to the same CDR3. The chain has TRBV4-2 and TRBJ2-7, with D perhaps matching TRBD1 (6 bases). Between the trimmed V and J ends, which lost 0 bases and 0 bases, there was a span of 12 bases. Per the germline V gene, CDR1 is LGHNA and CDR2 is YNFKEQ. CDR3 size: 16 residues. Written as DNA, the CDR3 is TGTGCCAGCAGCCAAGACGGTACAGGGCGCTCCTACGAGCAGTACTTC. This codes for CASSQDGTGRSYEQYF.

The chain joins TRBV7-9 to TRBJ2-5, with 15 positions matching TRBD2. The J segment lost 4 bases and the V segment lost 4 bases, leaving 4 bases of the junction unmatched. This CDR3 comprises 16 residues. Germline V gene data show CDR1 as SEHNR and CDR2 as FQNEAQ (reference sequence). CDR3 in amino acids: CASSSGLAGGGETQYF. The CDR3 DNA reads as TGTGCCAGCAGCTCGGGACTAGCGGGAGGTGGAGAGACCCAGTACTTC.

The chain combines TRBV15 with TRBJ1-1; 8 nucleotides align to TRBD1. This CDR3 has 15 residues. V lost 2 bases to trimming and J lost 2 bases; unmatched junction nucleotides: 4. Looked up from germline, CDR1 is LNHNV and CDR2 is YYDKDF (reference sequence). This CDR3 is CATSRSGQANTEAFF. The CDR3 coding sequence is TGTGCCACCAGCAGATCGGGACAGGCTAACACTGAAGCTTTCTTT.

The genes are TRBV9 and TRBJ1-5, with D possibly TRBD1 on 5 matching bases. The CDR3 contains 16 residues. Trimming removed 4 bases from V and 5 bases from J, with 19 bases in between. The germline CDR1 and CDR2 sequences are SGDLS and YYNGEE. DNA of the CDR3: TGTGCCAGCAGCTCAACGGGGGACGGAGTCCATCAGCCCCAGCATTTT. This gives the protein CASSSTGDGVHQPQHF.

This chain links TRBV6-1 with TRBJ2-7, with D perhaps matching TRBD1 (5 bases). Germline V lookup: CDR1 MNHNS, CDR2 SASEGT. The CDR3 extends over 15 amino acids. The V and J ends lost 3 bases and 4 bases respectively, with 16 bases between them. CDR3 bases: TGTGCCAGCAGTGAGGTTTTGGGGCAGCTTTACGAGCAGTACTTC. This encodes CASSEVLGQLYEQYF.

The count of this clone is one. This chain joins TRBV2 and TRBJ1-3; 8 nucleotides line up with TRBD1. Germline CDR1 SNHLY, CDR2 FYNNEI. Germline trimming cut 5 bases from V and 4 bases from J; bases unmatched to any gene: 7. This CDR3 spans 15 amino acids. The CDR3 loop reads CASSTQGVPGNTIYF. In nucleotides, the CDR3 is TGTGCCAGCAGTACACAGGGGGTCCCCGGAAACACCATATATTTT.